A single T cell receptor beta chain is shown here with its context. The antigen is undetermined. This record belongs to a study of cytomegalovirus exposure and HLA in healthy donors. Study observations and caveats: Most sequenced TCRs were rare (though some public TCRs occurred in many donors). The productive fraction for most TCR beta V segments was about 87% or about 30% in an earlier analysis. As a later analysis revealed, the rate of TCR association differed by HLA locus, with DRB1 most and HLA-C fewest.

Donors likely had unrecorded immune exposures despite being nominally healthy when sampled. The PCR used 60 Vbeta and 13 Jbeta primers. The data were produced by immunoSEQ multiplex PCR, yet TCRdb's version contains in-frame clones alone and is incomplete. The data contain some 150,000 clones, 60% to 80% of them singletons. Sequenced input: PBMCs. The clonotype originates from a man aged 35 to 55 in good health and CMV-seropositive.

DNA of the CDR3: TGCGCCAGCAGCTTGACGGGACAGGGATACGAGCAGTACTTC. Translation gives CASSLTGQGYEQYF. The chain links TRBV5-1 to TRBJ2-7, with 9 positions matching TRBD1. The V and J ends lost 1 base and 4 bases, in that order; junction bases with no gene match: 3. This CDR3 has 14 amino acids. CDR1 is SGHRS and CDR2 is YFSETQ in the germline V gene. The full variable domain, in which reference TRBV5-1 and TRBJ2-7 provide the parts outside the CDR3, is KAGVTQTPRYLIKTRGQQVTLSCSPISGHRSVSWYQQTPGQGLQFLFEYFSETQRNKGNFPGRFSGRQFSNSRSEMNVSTLELGDSALYLCASSLTGQGYEQYFGPGTRLTVT.